A single sample is the source of the 18 T cell receptor beta chains below, sequenced in a study of blood T cell repertoires in COVID-19. TCRdb's table, derived via immunoSEQ multiplex PCR, lists solely in-frame clones and lacks some. Of over 300,000 clones listed, around nine tenths are singletons. The sample taken for sequencing was PBMCs or T cells enriched from blood (not recorded which). The receptors were gathered from a woman aged 25 to 39 with acute COVID-19.

The J gene is TRBJ2-2, the V gene TRBV6-4; 8 bases fit TRBD2. V shed 3 bases and J 7 bases; nucleotides not matched to a gene: 4. The CDR3 extends over 14 amino acids. Germline V gene sequence: CDR1 MRHNA, CDR2 SNTAGT. The CDR3 bases are TGTGCCAGCAGTGAGCGGGGGGAACACGGGGAGCTGTTTTTT. Translation: CASSERGEHGELFF.

The DNA for the CDR3 is TGCGCCAGCAGCTTGGCAACGACAGGGAAAAATGAGCAGTTCTTC. Its protein is CASSLATTGKNEQFF. The chain carries TRBV5-1 and TRBJ2-1; 7 bases match TRBD1. Looked up from germline, CDR1 is SGHRS and CDR2 is YFSETQ. The CDR3 extends over 15 amino acids. V gave up 0 bases and J gave up 7 bases; unmatched junction bases: 7.

The chain uses TRBV18 and TRBJ1-6; 7 bases are a match to TRBD1. The CDR3 length is 19 residues. Germline lookup yields CDR1 KGHSH and CDR2 LQKENI. Trimming at V came to 2 bases and at J to 4 bases, leaving 14 bases not matched to a gene. CDR3 DNA: TGTGCCAGCTCACCAGTCCAGGGGGGCACCCATGGATATAATTCACCCCTCCACTTT. It encodes CASSPVQGGTHGYNSPLHF.

The chain couples TRBV6-5 to TRBJ1-6, with D hard to call. Trimming took 7 bases from V and 4 from J, leaving 11 bases between them. The V gene's germline CDR1 is MNHEY and CDR2 SVGAGI. The CDR3 is 14 residues long. For the CDR3, the DNA is TGTGCCAGCACCTATAGGCGGTATAATTCACCCCTCCACTTT. Protein sequence: CASTYRRYNSPLHF.

V usage is TRBV20-1 and J usage is TRBJ2-5; 8 bases agree with TRBD2. The germline CDR1 and CDR2 sequences are DFQATT and SNEGSKA (reference sequence). The CDR3 length is 15 residues. V shed 3 bases, J shed 5 bases, and the junction held 11 bases outside the gene matches. As DNA, the CDR3 is TGCAGTGCTAGTTTAGCGGGGACAACCGGGGAGACCCAGTACTTC. It is translated as CSASLAGTTGETQYF.

This clone has a single count. V gene TRBV19 combines with J gene TRBJ2-1; 7 nucleotides align to TRBD1. This CDR3 has 14 amino acids. Germline V lookup: CDR1 LNHDA, CDR2 SQIVND (reference sequence). J gave up 8 bases and V 2 bases, and 6 bases lay outside the gene matches. CDR3 sequence: CASSITTGWDEQFF. The CDR3 nucleotides are TGTGCCAGTAGTATAACGACAGGGTGGGATGAGCAGTTCTTC.

This rearrangement joins TRBV7-9 to TRBJ1-5; TRBD1 agrees at 10 bases. Germline lookup yields CDR1 SEHNR and CDR2 FQNEAQ (reference sequence). Trimming took 4 bases from V and 6 from J; bases not matched to a gene: 0. This CDR3 is built from 13 residues. CDR3 DNA sequence: TGTGCCAGCAGCTGGGACAGGGGTCAGCCCCAGCATTTT. Translation: CASSWDRGQPQHF.

The chain recombines TRBV5-1 with TRBJ2-7; the D is unclear. From germline, CDR1 is SGHRS and CDR2 YFSETQ. The CDR3 length is 14 residues. V was cut by 0 bases and J by 1 base, with 8 bases left in between. The CDR3 DNA sequence: TGCGCCAGCAGCTTGGGGCAGTCGTCCTACGAGCAGTACTTC. Its translation: CASSLGQSSYEQYF.

J is TRBJ2-7 and V is TRBV13; the match to TRBD2 covers 12 bases. The CDR3 consists of 13 residues. The germline V gene encodes CDR1 PRHDT and CDR2 FYEKMQ (reference sequence). J gave up 7 bases and V 5 bases, and 3 bases lay outside the gene matches. CDR3 in amino acids: CASSPGLAGEQYF. For the CDR3, the DNA is TGTGCCAGCAGCCCCGGACTAGCGGGGGAGCAGTACTTC.

The chain carries TRBV5-4 and TRBJ1-2, with TRBD1 matching 9 bases. The CDR3 has 14 residues. The germline gives CDR1 SGHNT, CDR2 YYREEE (reference sequence). The V and J ends lost 4 bases and 4 bases, in that order; junction bases with no gene match: 5. The CDR3 DNA is TGTGCCAGCAGCAGGGGACAGGGAACCTATGGCTACACCTTC. It translates to CASSRGQGTYGYTF. Together with reference TRBV5-4 and TRBJ1-2, the CDR3 gives the full variable domain: ETGVTQSPTHLIKTRGQQVTLRCSSQSGHNTVSWYQQALGQGPQFIFQYYREEENGRGNFPPRFSGLQFPNYSSELNVNALELDDSALYLCASSRGQGTYGYTFGSGTRLTVV.

The J gene is TRBJ1-2, the V gene TRBV10-3; weak D call: TRBD1 (6 bases). Germline assignment: CDR1 ENHRY and CDR2 SYGVKD. The CDR3 length is 15 residues. V was shortened by 4 bases and J by 1 base, with 13 bases between the two germline ends. The CDR3, as DNA: TGTGCCATCAGTGGGACAGACCCCCGTAACTATGGCTACACCTTC. Translation: CAISGTDPRNYGYTF.

This sequence joins TRBV7-7 and TRBJ2-7; 10 bases map to TRBD2. This CDR3 comprises 15 residues. CDR1 is SSHAT, CDR2 FNYEAQ, per germline (reference sequence). The V segment lost 2 bases and the J segment 0 bases; nucleotides outside the gene matches: 1. The CDR3 nucleotides are TGTGCCAGCAGCTTAAGCGGGGGGGCCTCCTACGAGCAGTACTTC. Translated, it gives CASSLSGGASYEQYF. Filled out from reference TRBV7-7 and TRBJ2-7, the complete variable domain reads GAGVSQSPRYKVTKRGQDVTLRCDPISSHATLYWYQQALGQGPEFLTYFNYEAQPDKSGLPSDRFSAERPEGSISTLTIQRTEQRDSAMYRCASSLSGGASYEQYFGPGTRLTVT.

This clone turned up a few times. The chain links TRBV25-1 to TRBJ2-1; possible D gene TRBD1, 6 bases. CDR3 length: 12 residues. In germline, CDR1 is MGHDK, CDR2 SYGVNS. The V and J ends lost 8 bases and 6 bases respectively, with 11 bases between them. The CDR3 spells CASGRTVNEQFF. The CDR3 bases are TGTGCCAGCGGGCGGACAGTCAATGAGCAGTTCTTC. The full variable domain, its missing parts supplied by reference TRBV25-1 and TRBJ2-1, is EADIYQTPRYLVIGTGKKITLECSQTMGHDKMYWYQQDPGMELHLIHYSYGVNSTEKGDLSSESTVSRIRTEHFPLTLESARPSHTSQYLCASGRTVNEQFFGPGTRLTVL.

This chain links TRBV3-1 (or the pseudogene TRBV3-2) with TRBJ2-1; D not certain. The CDR3 is 15 residues long. Deletions cut 0 bases from V and 0 bases from J, with 6 bases between. From germline, CDR1 is LGHDT and CDR2 YNNKEL (reference sequence). This chain's CDR3 is CASSQDLSSYNEQFF. The CDR3 region has the DNA TGTGCCAGCAGCCAAGATCTGAGCTCCTACAATGAGCAGTTCTTC.

The genes are TRBV4-1 and TRBJ2-1; 8 positions agree with TRBD2. The CDR3 has 17 residues. The trim removed 5 bases at V and 1 base at J, leaving 10 bases unmatched. Germline assignment: CDR1 MGHRA and CDR2 YSYEKL. CDR3 residues: CASSSLERGGSYNEQFF. The CDR3 region has the DNA TGCGCCAGCAGCTCCCTTGAACGGGGGGGGTCCTACAATGAGCAGTTCTTC.

The J gene is TRBJ1-2, the V gene TRBV5-6; D remains unclear. This CDR3 region has 12 residues. Trimming cost V 4 bases and J 4 bases, with 8 bases left between them. Germline V gene lookup returns CDR1 SGHDT and CDR2 YYEEEE. CDR3 coding DNA: TGTGCCAGCAGCCAATACGGCTATGGCTACACCTTC. Its protein is CASSQYGYGYTF.

The chain employs TRBV7-2 and TRBJ1-1; D might be TRBD1 (6 bases). V gave up 4 bases and J gave up 7 bases, with 13 bases separating them. This CDR3 has 13 residues. Germline V gene lookup returns CDR1 SGHTA and CDR2 FQGNSA. The CDR3 nucleotides are TGTGCCAGCAGCTCACAGGGAGGGAGTGAAGCTTTCTTT. Amino acid sequence: CASSSQGGSEAFF.

There are a few counts of this clone. This chain connects TRBV5-6 to TRBJ1-2; TRBD1 aligns across 8 bases. Germline V gene sequence: CDR1 SGHDT, CDR2 YYEEEE. The CDR3 totals 17 residues. Losses at the gene ends were 4 bases for V and 0 bases for J; bases not matched to a gene: 11. In DNA form, the CDR3 reads TGTGCCAGCAGCCTTCCGGGACAGGAACCTTCTAACTATGGCTACACCTTC. It specifies CASSLPGQEPSNYGYTF.